This T cell receptor (beta chain) was captured in a study of cytomegalovirus exposure and HLA in healthy donors. Background on the study: An early data release held around 80 million unique TCRs from HLA-typed donors.

With 4 bases removed from V and 4 bases from J, the gap between germline ends came to 11 bases. Germline V gene sequence: CDR1 SGHRS, CDR2 YFSETQ. The CDR3 consists of 13 residues. Primers for the PCR totalled 60 Vbeta and 13 Jbeta. Generated by immunoSEQ multiplex PCR, the TCRdb table keeps only in-frame clones and is missing some. This table holds around 150,000 clones, more than 80% found once. Findings of the study overall: The authors reported that TCR beta sequences could predict HLA-A and HLA-B alleles. These predictions were accurate for most subjects in the first cohort. The authors judged a highly shared variant cluster likely a sequencing artifact. CMV antigen specificity of a few CMV-associated chains was confirmed in vitro.

For this clone: Antigen specificity is unknown.

Source material: PBMCs. The rearrangement uses TRBV5-1 and TRBJ1-2, with D tentatively TRBD1 (5 bases). The origin of this receptor is a woman aged 25 to 39 in good health and CMV-seropositive. The CDR3 reads CASSPGGGYGYTF. CDR3 coding DNA: TGCGCCAGCAGCCCAGGCGGGGGCTATGGCTACACCTTC.